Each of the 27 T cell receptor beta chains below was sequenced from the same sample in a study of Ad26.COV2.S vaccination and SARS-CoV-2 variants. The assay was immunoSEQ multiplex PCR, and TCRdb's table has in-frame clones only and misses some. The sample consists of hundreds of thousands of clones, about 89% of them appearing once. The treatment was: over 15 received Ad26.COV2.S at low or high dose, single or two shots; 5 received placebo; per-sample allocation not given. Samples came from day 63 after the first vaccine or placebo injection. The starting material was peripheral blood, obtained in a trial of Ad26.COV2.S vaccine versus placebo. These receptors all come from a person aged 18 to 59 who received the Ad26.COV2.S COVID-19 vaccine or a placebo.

CDR3 in DNA: TGTGCCAGTAGTAAGGGGGGCAGCTCCTACAATGAGCAGTTCTTC. This codes for CASSKGGSSYNEQFF. This chain uses TRBV19 with TRBJ2-1; D assignment may be TRBD1 or TRBD2 (6 bases each). V dropped 4 bases and J dropped 0 bases, with 10 bases sitting between them. The CDR3 has 15 residues. Germline V gives CDR1 LNHDA, CDR2 SQIVND (reference sequence).

CDR3 sequence: CASSFRLQDSHSYEQYF. The CDR3 DNA sequence: TGTGCCAGCAGCTTCCGTCTACAGGACAGTCACTCCTACGAGCAGTACTTC. The chain employs TRBV11-2 and TRBJ2-7, with D maybe TRBD1 (6 bases). Trimming took 3 bases from V and 0 from J, leaving 18 bases between them. CDR1 and CDR2 (germline): SGHAT, FQNNGV. This CDR3 contains 17 residues.

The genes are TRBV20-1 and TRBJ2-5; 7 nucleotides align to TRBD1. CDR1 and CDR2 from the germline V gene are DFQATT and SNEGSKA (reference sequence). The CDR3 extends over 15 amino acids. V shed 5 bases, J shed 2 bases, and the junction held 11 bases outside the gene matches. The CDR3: CSACEGAGFQETQYF. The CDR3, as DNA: TGCAGTGCTTGTGAGGGGGCCGGCTTTCAAGAGACCCAGTACTTC.

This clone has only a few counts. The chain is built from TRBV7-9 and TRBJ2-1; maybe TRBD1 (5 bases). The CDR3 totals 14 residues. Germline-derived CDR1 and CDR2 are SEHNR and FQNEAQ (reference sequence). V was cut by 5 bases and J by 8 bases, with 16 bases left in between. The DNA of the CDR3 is TGTGCCAGCAGCCAGACAGATAGCCACTATGAGCAGTTCTTC. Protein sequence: CASSQTDSHYEQFF.

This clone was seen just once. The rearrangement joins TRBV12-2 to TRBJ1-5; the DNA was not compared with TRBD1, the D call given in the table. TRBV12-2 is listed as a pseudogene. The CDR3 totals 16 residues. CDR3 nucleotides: TGTGCAAGTCGCTACCGCGGACAGGGACCCAATCAGCCCCAGCATTTT. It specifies CASRYRGQGPNQPQHF.

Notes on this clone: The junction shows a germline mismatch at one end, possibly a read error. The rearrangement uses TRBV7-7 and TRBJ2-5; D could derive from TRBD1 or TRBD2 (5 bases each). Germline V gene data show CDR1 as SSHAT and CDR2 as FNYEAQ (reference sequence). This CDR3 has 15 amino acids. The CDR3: CASSLLPGRTETQYF. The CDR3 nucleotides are TGTGCTAGCAGCCTACTCCCGGGACGAACGGAGACCCAGTACTTC.

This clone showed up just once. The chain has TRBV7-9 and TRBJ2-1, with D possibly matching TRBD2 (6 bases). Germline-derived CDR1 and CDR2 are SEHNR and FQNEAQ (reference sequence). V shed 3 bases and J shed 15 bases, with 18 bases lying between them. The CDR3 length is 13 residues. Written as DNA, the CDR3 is TGTGCCAGCAGCTTCCCTCCGGGGGACGGGTTGTTCTTC. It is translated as CASSFPPGDGLFF.

CDR3 coding DNA: TGTGCCAGCAGTTTCGCACGGGGACAGAGGAGGGAGACCCAGTACTTC. This translates into CASSFARGQRRETQYF. The chain recombines TRBV28 with TRBJ2-5, with 7 bases matching TRBD1. Germline loops: CDR1 MDHEN, CDR2 SYDVKM. This CDR3 region has 16 residues. J was trimmed by 5 bases and V by 3 bases; bases with no gene match: 12.

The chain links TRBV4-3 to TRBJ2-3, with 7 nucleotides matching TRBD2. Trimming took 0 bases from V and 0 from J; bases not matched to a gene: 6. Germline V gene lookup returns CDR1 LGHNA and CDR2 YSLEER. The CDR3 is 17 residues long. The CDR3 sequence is CASSQDYAGASTDTQYF. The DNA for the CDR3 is TGCGCCAGCAGCCAAGATTACGCGGGAGCTAGCACAGATACGCAGTATTTT.

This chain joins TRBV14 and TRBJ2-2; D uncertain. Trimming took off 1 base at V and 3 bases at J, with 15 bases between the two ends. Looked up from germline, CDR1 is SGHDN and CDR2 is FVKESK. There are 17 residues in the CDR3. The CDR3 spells CASSQAYLASHTGELFF. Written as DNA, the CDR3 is TGTGCCAGCAGCCAAGCTTATCTCGCCAGCCACACCGGGGAGCTGTTTTTT.

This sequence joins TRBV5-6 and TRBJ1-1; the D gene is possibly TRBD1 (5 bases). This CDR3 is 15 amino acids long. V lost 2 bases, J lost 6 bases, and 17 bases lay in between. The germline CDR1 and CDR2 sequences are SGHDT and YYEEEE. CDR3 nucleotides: TGTGCCAGCAGCTTTGGGACGGAATTCGGCGCTGAAGCTTTCTTT. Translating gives CASSFGTEFGAEAFF.

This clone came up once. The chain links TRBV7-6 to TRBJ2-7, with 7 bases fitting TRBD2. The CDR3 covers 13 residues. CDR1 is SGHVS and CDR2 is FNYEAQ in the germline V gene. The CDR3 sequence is CASEGRDSNEQYF. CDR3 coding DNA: TGTGCAAGCGAGGGGAGGGATAGCAACGAGCAGTACTTC.

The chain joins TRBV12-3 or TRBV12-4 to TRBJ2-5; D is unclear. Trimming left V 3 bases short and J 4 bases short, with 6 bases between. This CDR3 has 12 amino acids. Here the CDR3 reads CASSLFGETQYF. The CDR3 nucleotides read TGTGCCAGCAGTTTGTTCGGAGAGACCCAGTACTTC.

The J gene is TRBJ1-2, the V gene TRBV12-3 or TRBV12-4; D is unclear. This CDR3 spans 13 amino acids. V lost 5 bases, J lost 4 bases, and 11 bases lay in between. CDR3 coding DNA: TGTGCCAGCAGTCCCCGAGTTACCTATGGCTACACCTTC. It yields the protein CASSPRVTYGYTF.

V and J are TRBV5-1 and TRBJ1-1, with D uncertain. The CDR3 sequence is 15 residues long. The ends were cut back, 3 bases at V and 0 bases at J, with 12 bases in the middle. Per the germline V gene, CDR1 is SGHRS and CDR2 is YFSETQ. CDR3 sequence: CASSSTGPMNTEAFF. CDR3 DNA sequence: TGCGCCAGCAGCTCTACCGGGCCGATGAACACTGAAGCTTTCTTT.

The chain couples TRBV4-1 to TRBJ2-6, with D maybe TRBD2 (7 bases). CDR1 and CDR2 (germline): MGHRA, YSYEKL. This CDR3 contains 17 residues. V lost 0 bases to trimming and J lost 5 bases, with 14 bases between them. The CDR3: CASSQESGGLWANVLTF. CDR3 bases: TGCGCCAGCAGCCAAGAGTCGGGGGGCCTCTGGGCCAACGTCCTGACTTTC.

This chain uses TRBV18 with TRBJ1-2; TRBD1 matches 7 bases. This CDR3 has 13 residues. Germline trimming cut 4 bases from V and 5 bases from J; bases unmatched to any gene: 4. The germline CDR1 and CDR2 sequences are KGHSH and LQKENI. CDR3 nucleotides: TGTGCCAGCTCACAGGGGGCAAGTTATGGCTACACCTTC. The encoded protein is CASSQGASYGYTF. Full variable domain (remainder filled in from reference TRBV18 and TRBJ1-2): NAGVMQNPRHLVRRRGQEARLRCSPMKGHSHVYWYRQLPEEGLKFMVYLQKENIIDESGMPKERFSAEFPKEGPSILRIQQVVRGDSAAYFCASSQGASYGYTFGSGTRLTVV.

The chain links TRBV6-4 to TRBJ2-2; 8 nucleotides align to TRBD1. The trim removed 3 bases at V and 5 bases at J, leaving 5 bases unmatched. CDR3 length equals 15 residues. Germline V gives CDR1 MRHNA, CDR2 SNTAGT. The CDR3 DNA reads TGTGCCAGCAGTGATCGAGACAGGGGTACCGGGGAGCTGTTTTTT. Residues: CASSDRDRGTGELFF.

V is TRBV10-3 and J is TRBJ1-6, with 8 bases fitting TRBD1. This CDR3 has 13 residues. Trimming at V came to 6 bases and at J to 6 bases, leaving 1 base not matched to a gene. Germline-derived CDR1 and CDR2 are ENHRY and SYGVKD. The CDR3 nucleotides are TGTGCCATCAGGGACAGGGTTAATTCACCCCTCCACTTT. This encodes CAIRDRVNSPLHF.

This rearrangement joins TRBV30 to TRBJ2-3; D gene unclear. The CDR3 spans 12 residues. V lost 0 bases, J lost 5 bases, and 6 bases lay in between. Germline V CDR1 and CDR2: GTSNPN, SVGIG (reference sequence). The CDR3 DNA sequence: TGTGCCTGGAGTGTAGGGAAAGATACGCAGTATTTT. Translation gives CAWSVGKDTQYF. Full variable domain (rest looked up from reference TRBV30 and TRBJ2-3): SQTIHQWPATLVQPVGSPLSLECTVEGTSNPNLYWYRQAAGRGLQLLFYSVGIGQISSEVPQNLSASRPQDRQFILSSKKLLLSDSGFYLCAWSVGKDTQYFGPGTRLTVL.

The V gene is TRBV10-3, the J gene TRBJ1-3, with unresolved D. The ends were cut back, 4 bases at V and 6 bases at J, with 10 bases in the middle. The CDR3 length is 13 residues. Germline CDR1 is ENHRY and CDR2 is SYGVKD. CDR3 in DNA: TGTGCCATCAGTGGTTCGACTCAAAACACCATATATTTT. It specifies CAISGSTQNTIYF.

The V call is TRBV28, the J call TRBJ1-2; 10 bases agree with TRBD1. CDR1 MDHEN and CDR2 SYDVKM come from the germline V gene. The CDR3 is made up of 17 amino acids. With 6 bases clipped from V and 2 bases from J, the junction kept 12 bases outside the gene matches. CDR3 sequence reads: CASSNTRTGGLNYGYTF. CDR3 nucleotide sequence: TGTGCCAGCAGCAATACCCGGACAGGGGGACTCAACTATGGCTACACCTTC.

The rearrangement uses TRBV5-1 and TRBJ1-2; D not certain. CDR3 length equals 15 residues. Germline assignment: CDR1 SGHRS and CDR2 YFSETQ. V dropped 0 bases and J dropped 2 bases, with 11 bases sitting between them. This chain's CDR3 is CASSLASDTNYGYTF. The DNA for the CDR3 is TGCGCCAGCAGCTTGGCCTCAGACACGAACTATGGCTACACCTTC.

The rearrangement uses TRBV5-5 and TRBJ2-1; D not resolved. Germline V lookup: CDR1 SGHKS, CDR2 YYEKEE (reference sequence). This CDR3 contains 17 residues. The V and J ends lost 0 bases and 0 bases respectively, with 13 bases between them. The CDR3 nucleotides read TGTGCCAGCAGCTTGGCCCCCTCTAGTACCTCCTACAATGAGCAGTTCTTC. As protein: CASSLAPSSTSYNEQFF.

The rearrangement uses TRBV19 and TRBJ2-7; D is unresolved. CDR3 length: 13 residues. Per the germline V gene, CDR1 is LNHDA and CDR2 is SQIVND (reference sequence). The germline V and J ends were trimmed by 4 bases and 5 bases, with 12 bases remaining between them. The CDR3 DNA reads TGTGCCAGTAGTAAAGGATTTGTGGACGAGCAGTACTTC. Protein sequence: CASSKGFVDEQYF. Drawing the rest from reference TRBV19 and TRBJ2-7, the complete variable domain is DGGITQSPKYLFRKEGQNVTLSCEQNLNHDAMYWYRQDPGQGLRLIYYSQIVNDFQKGDIAEGYSVSREKKESFPLTVTSAQKNPTAFYLCASSKGFVDEQYFGPGTRLTVT.

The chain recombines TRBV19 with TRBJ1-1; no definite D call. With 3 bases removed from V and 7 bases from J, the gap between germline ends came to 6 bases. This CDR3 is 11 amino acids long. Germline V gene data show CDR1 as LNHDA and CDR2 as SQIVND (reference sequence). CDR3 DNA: TGTGCCAGTAGTATCGGGGTTGAAGCTTTCTTT. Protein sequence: CASSIGVEAFF. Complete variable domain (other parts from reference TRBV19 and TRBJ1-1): DGGITQSPKYLFRKEGQNVTLSCEQNLNHDAMYWYRQDPGQGLRLIYYSQIVNDFQKGDIAEGYSVSREKKESFPLTVTSAQKNPTAFYLCASSIGVEAFFGQGTRLTVV.

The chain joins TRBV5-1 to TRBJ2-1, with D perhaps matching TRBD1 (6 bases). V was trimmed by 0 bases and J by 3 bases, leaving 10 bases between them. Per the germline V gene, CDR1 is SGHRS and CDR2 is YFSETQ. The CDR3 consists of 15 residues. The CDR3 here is CASSLDTGYYNEQFF. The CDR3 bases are TGCGCCAGCAGCTTGGATACAGGGTACTACAATGAGCAGTTCTTC.